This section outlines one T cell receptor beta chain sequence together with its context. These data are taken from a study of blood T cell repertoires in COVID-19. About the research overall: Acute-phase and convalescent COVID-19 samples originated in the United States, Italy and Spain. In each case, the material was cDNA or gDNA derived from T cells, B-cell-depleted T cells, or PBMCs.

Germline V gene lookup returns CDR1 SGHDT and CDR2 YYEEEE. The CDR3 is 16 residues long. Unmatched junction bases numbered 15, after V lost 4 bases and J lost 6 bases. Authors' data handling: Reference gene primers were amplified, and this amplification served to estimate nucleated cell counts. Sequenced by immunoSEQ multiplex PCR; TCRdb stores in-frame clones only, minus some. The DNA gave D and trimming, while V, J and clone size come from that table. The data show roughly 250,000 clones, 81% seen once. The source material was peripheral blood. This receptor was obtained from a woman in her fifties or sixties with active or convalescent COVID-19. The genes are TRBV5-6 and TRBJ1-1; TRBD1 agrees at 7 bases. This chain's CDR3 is CASSGIGRGVASEAFF. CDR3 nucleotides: TGTGCCAGCAGCGGGATTGGCAGGGGGGTGGCCTCTGAAGCTTTCTTT.